The sequence of this T cell receptor (beta chain) was determined in a study of blood T cell repertoires in COVID-19 (dated by TCRdb to 2019 to 2021). At the level of the whole study: Collaborator samples came from the United States, Italy and Spain and covered acute and convalescent phases of COVID-19. The material from the prospective study consisted of cDNA or gDNA derived from T cells, B-cell-depleted T cells, or PBMCs. Subjects who had been exposed to COVID-19, were actively infected with it, or had recovered from it provided the deeply sampled blood TCRbeta repertoires that made up the dataset. A freely available public database, intended as a resource for researchers studying the immune response to SARS-CoV-2, is where the repertoires were released. Samples were obtained from the ongoing ImmuneRACE study (first 160 participants) and from 950 to 1,500 subjects provided by 6 global collaborators. The sample metadata nearly always contained a de-identified subject ID, COVID-19 status, age in years and sex. HLA class I and class II types, where available, came from metadata supplied by the sample provider rather than from assay-based typing. What the research found in general, with its limitations: The amount of clinical and demographic metadata varied by source and participant and was provided uncurated.

Participants in the prospective study were enrolled through a virtual design, were aged about 18 to 89 years, and lived in under 25 United States geographic areas. To assign participants to cohorts, the prospective study relied on clinical history that participants themselves reported in a screening survey and a study questionnaire. Recovered participants in ImmuneRACE Cohort 3 were defined by two consecutive negative NP/OP PCR tests, clearance by a healthcare professional, or resolution of symptoms. Mobile phlebotomists in the prospective study collected whole blood, serum and a nasopharyngeal or oropharyngeal swab from every participant. Participants in the prospective study had the option to provide additional blood draws and questionnaires over an approximately 2-month period. Prospective study blood samples were shipped either frozen or at room temperature before DNA extraction. With regard to this clone: Which antigen it targets is not known. The input lacks base qualities; no much larger clone sits a single base away.

TCRbeta CDR3 regions were amplified from genomic DNA by means of the immunoSEQ Assay, a bias-controlled multiplex PCR. In the paper's pipeline: The number of nucleated cells in each sample was estimated by amplification of reference gene primers within the assay. Sequence reads were collapsed and filtered to measure the absolute abundance of every unique TCRbeta CDR3 rearrangement. Productive Simpson clonality was computed per sample as the square root of Simpson's diversity index over productive rearrangements. The table was pulled from immuneACCESS by TCRdb, which kept in-frame rearrangements only. Such tables lose some clones; where checked, under half of the loss comes from unresolved V genes, and the rest has no known cause. Clonal size and the V and J genes are those of that table, whereas D and trimming came from the DNA. Across this sample there are 300,000 to 450,000 clones, with 85% to 90% seen only once. The top ten constitute over 0.95% of the sample.

The sequenced sample consisted of PBMCs or T cells enriched from blood (not recorded which). The sequence came from a man younger than 35 who had recovered from COVID-19.

The CDR3 region reads CASSGGDRNYGYTF. The DNA sequence is given as TGCGCCAGCAGCGGGGGGGACAGGAACTATGGCTACACCTTC. The receptor chain draws on TRBV5-1 and TRBJ1-2, and 8 junctional nucleotides match TRBD1. Via the germline V gene, CDR1 is SGHRS and CDR2 YFSETQ. The CDR3 starts with the cysteine, ends with the phenylalanine, and has 14 residues. CDR3 DNA is the only sequence kept; it has 42 bases, read in frame from the first base. Trimming takes 4 bases off V and 2 bases off J; junction bases not matched to a gene: 4.